This T cell receptor (beta chain) comes out of a study of Ad26.COV2.S vaccination and SARS-CoV-2 variants. Specified treatment: some 19 received Ad26.COV2.S at low or high dose, single or two shots; roughly 5 received placebo; per-sample allocation not given. Repertoires come from day 63 after the first vaccine or placebo injection. This clone has a single count. The method was immunoSEQ multiplex PCR; TCRdb's version includes in-frame clones alone and lacks a portion of them. Of some 390,000 clones in the sample, around 91% were seen once. This receptor was identified in a person aged 18 to 65 who received the Ad26.COV2.S COVID-19 vaccine or a placebo. The sample in question was peripheral blood, obtained in a trial of Ad26.COV2.S vaccine versus placebo.

The DNA of the CDR3 is TGCGCCAGCACCTCAGGCGGGAGTTCTGGCGAGCAGTACTTC. Translated: CASTSGGSSGEQYF. This rearrangement joins TRBV10-1 to TRBJ2-7, with 7 positions matching TRBD2. Germline CDR1 reads WNHNN; CDR2 reads SYGVQD (reference sequence). Trimming cost V 7 bases and J 6 bases; bases outside gene matches: 12. CDR3 size: 14 residues.